A single sample gave rise to the 17 T cell receptor beta chains below, sequenced in a study of CD8 T cells in Susac syndrome. A quantity of about 0.5 to 1 ug RNA underwent reverse transcription using random hexamers. One entry per CDR3 protein results from TCRdb running MiXCR on the immunoSEQ multiplex PCR reads. The table records approximately 150,000 distinct CDR3 sequences, approximately 93% of them present only once. The source material was CD4+ T cells from PBMCs. The source is a human donor in good health.

The V gene is TRBV30, the J gene TRBJ1-2; TRBD1 agrees at 8 bases. CDR3 size: 13 residues. J gave up 7 bases and V 8 bases, and 12 bases lay outside the gene matches. CDR1 and CDR2 (germline): GTSNPN, SVGIG (reference sequence). In DNA, the CDR3 is TGTGCCCATGTAGCCGGGACAGGCGTTGGCTACACCTTC. Protein: CAHVAGTGVGYTF.

The genes are TRBV6-6 and TRBJ2-1; tentatively, D is TRBD2 (7 bases). CDR1 is MNHNY, CDR2 SVGAGI, per germline (reference sequence). V lost 2 bases, J lost 10 bases, and 9 bases lay in between. CDR3 length: 12 residues. The CDR3: CASSYRGAEQFF. The DNA of the CDR3 is TGTGCCAGCAGTTACCGGGGGGCCGAGCAGTTCTTC.

The chain combines TRBV5-6 with TRBJ2-7; D unclear. This CDR3 region has 14 residues. V was pared by 3 bases and J by 2 bases, with 12 bases between. Germline V gene lookup returns CDR1 SGHDT and CDR2 YYEEEE. This chain's CDR3 is CASSSGPETYEQYF. The DNA for the CDR3 is TGTGCCAGCAGCTCAGGCCCAGAAACCTACGAGCAGTACTTC. Complete variable domain (other parts from reference TRBV5-6 and TRBJ2-7): DAGVTQSPTHLIKTRGQQVTLRCSPKSGHDTVSWYQQALGQGPQFIFQYYEEEERQRGNFPDRFSGHQFPNYSSELNVNALLLGDSALYLCASSSGPETYEQYFGPGTRLTVT.

This chain joins TRBV5-1 and TRBJ2-1; D call uncertain. This CDR3 comprises 11 residues. V was pared by 6 bases and J by 8 bases, with 9 bases between. Germline V gene lookup returns CDR1 SGHRS and CDR2 YFSETQ. The CDR3 loop reads CASNEAYEQFF. The CDR3, as DNA: TGCGCCAGCAACGAGGCCTATGAGCAGTTCTTC. The entire variable domain, with the rest obtained from reference TRBV5-1 and TRBJ2-1, is as follows: KAGVTQTPRYLIKTRGQQVTLSCSPISGHRSVSWYQQTPGQGLQFLFEYFSETQRNKGNFPGRFSGRQFSNSRSEMNVSTLELGDSALYLCASNEAYEQFFGPGTRLTVL.

The genes are TRBV5-1 and TRBJ2-5; D ambiguous. Germline CDR1 reads SGHRS; CDR2 reads YFSETQ. CDR3 length: 12 amino acids. V lost 4 bases and J lost 0, with 4 bases in between. Here the CDR3 reads CASSENQETQYF. CDR3 nucleotides: TGCGCCAGCAGCGAGAACCAAGAGACCCAGTACTTC.

The sample holds one count of this clonotype. V usage is TRBV3-1 and J usage is TRBJ1-3; TRBD1 matches at 10 bases. This CDR3 spans 18 amino acids. Trimming cost V 0 bases and J 4 bases; bases outside gene matches: 9. Looked up from germline, CDR1 is LGHDT and CDR2 is YNNKEL (reference sequence). CDR3 nucleotides: TGTGCCAGCAGCCAAGAGGAGACAGGGGGCGCTTGGGGAAACACCATATATTTT. Translated: CASSQEETGGAWGNTIYF.

The V and J genes are TRBV20-1 and TRBJ2-4; 7 nucleotides match TRBD2. The CDR3 is 12 residues long. Germline-derived CDR1 and CDR2 are DFQATT and SNEGSKA (reference sequence). The CDR3: CSLGPRGDIQYF. CDR3 DNA: TGCAGCCTAGGGCCCCGGGGGGACATTCAGTACTTC.

This chain joins TRBV12-3 or TRBV12-4 and TRBJ2-1; 10 bases line up with TRBD2. V lost 6 bases to trimming and J lost 2 bases; unmatched junction nucleotides: 4. The CDR3 loop spans 15 amino acids. CDR3 protein: CASSRTSGAYNEQFF. In DNA form, the CDR3 reads TGTGCCAGCAGCAGGACTAGCGGCGCCTACAATGAGCAGTTCTTC.

V and J are TRBV5-1 and TRBJ1-1; D gene ambiguous. Germline values: CDR1 SGHRS, CDR2 YFSETQ. This CDR3 comprises 13 residues. The V end was cut by 5 bases, the J end by 5 bases, with 13 bases between. The CDR3 protein is CASRDPGKTEAFF. CDR3 in DNA: TGCGCCAGCAGGGATCCAGGAAAAACTGAAGCTTTCTTT.

V usage is TRBV4-1 and J usage is TRBJ2-7; 7 bases map to TRBD2. This CDR3 contains 15 residues. Germline-derived CDR1 and CDR2 are MGHRA and YSYEKL. J gave up 0 bases and V 4 bases, and 6 bases lay outside the gene matches. CDR3 sequence: CASSLSGEGSYEQYF. In nucleotides, the CDR3 is TGCGCCAGCAGCCTTTCTGGGGAGGGCTCCTACGAGCAGTACTTC.

The chain recombines TRBV2 with TRBJ1-2; D unresolved. Germline V lookup: CDR1 SNHLY, CDR2 FYNNEI. Deletions cut 3 bases from V and 4 bases from J, with 9 bases between. The CDR3 spans 13 residues. The CDR3 nucleotides read TGTGCCAGCAGTGAGAGGCAGGCCTATGGCTACACCTTC. This codes for CASSERQAYGYTF.

V is TRBV5-6 and J is TRBJ1-5, with TRBD1 matching over 8 bases. The germline CDR1 and CDR2 sequences are SGHDT and YYEEEE. V lost 4 bases and J lost 1; bases outside the gene matches: 4. The CDR3 spans 15 residues. DNA for the CDR3: TGTGCCAGCAGCGGAGGACAGGGAAGCAATCAGCCCCAGCATTTT. Protein: CASSGGQGSNQPQHF.

This rearrangement joins TRBV7-9 to TRBJ1-2, with 10 bases matching TRBD1. The germline V gene has CDR1 SEHNR and CDR2 FQNEAQ (reference sequence). Trimming cost V 6 bases and J 7 bases; bases outside gene matches: 5. CDR3 length: 13 residues. In DNA, the CDR3 is TGTGCCAGCAGAGCCGGGACAGGGGTTGGCTACACCTTC. Its translation is CASRAGTGVGYTF.

This chain connects TRBV28 to TRBJ1-1, with 7 bases aligning to TRBD1. Losses at the gene ends were 8 bases for V and 5 bases for J; bases not matched to a gene: 8. The CDR3 length is 13 residues. CDR1 MDHEN and CDR2 SYDVKM come from the germline V gene. Here the CDR3 DNA reads TGTGCCAGCGTACCAGGGGGGGAAACTGAAGCTTTCTTT. Residues: CASVPGGETEAFF.

The chain uses TRBV6-6 and TRBJ2-3; 8 bases are a match to TRBD2. This CDR3 comprises 16 residues. Trimming at V came to 5 bases and at J to 4 bases, leaving 11 bases not matched to a gene. The V gene's germline CDR1 is MNHNY and CDR2 SVGAGI (reference sequence). In nucleotides, the CDR3 is TGTGCCAGCAGTCCCGCGAGCGGGAGTTTAGCAGATACGCAGTATTTT. This translates into CASSPASGSLADTQYF.

V and J are TRBV2 and TRBJ2-1; a weak D match, TRBD2 (6 bases). This CDR3 has 16 residues. Trimming left V 7 bases short and J 8 bases short, with 24 bases between. The germline V gene has CDR1 SNHLY and CDR2 FYNNEI. CDR3 in amino acids: CASTFRRSLAVDEQFF. The CDR3 DNA is TGTGCCAGCACTTTCCGAAGGTCTTTAGCGGTCGATGAGCAGTTCTTC. Combining the CDR3 with reference TRBV2 and TRBJ2-1 gives the whole variable domain EPEVTQTPSHQVTQMGQEVILRCVPISNHLYFYWYRQILGQKVEFLVSFYNNEISEKSEIFDDQFSVERPDGSNFTLKIRSTKLEDSAMYFCASTFRRSLAVDEQFFGPGTRLTVL.

CDR3 amino acids: CASARRTGSNEKLFF. The CDR3, as DNA: TGTGCCAGCGCTCGTAGGACAGGGTCTAATGAAAAACTGTTTTTT. The chain links TRBV2 to TRBJ1-4, with TRBD1 matching over 8 bases. This CDR3 comprises 15 residues. Per the germline V gene, CDR1 is SNHLY and CDR2 is FYNNEI. The V segment lost 8 bases and the J segment 3 bases; nucleotides outside the gene matches: 8.